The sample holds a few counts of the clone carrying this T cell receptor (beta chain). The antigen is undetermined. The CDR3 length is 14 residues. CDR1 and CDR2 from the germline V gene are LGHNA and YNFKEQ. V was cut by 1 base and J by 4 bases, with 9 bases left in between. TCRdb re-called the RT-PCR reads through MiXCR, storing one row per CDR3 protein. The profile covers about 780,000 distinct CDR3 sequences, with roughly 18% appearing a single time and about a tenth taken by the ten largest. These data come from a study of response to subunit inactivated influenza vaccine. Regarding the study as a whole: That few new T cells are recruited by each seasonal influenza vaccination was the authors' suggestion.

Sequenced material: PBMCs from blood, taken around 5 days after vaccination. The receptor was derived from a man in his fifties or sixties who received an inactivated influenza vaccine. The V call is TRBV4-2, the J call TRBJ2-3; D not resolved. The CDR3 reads CASSQAADPDTQYF. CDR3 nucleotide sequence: TGTGCCAGCAGCCAAGCGGCAGATCCAGATACGCAGTATTTT.